This T cell receptor (beta chain) was recovered during a study of blood T cells in healthy people across ages. Remarks on this clonotype: The antigen is not known.

Study results and caveats: When set beside aged donors, long-lived donors presented more naive CD4+ cells and higher diversity. Higher naive T cell percentage went strongly together with higher TCR beta diversity.

Sample-barcoded 5' priming and a J-beta primer mix drove a second PCR of about 7 to 11 cycles. TCRdb independently ran MiXCR on the 5' RACE reads; one entry per CDR3 protein. The sample includes about 2 million distinct CDR3 sequences, less than 50% of them seen just once. The donors, aged roughly 6 to 90, were healthy Caucasians from Russia. The length of the CDR3 is 15 residues. CDR1 is SGHVS, CDR2 FQNEAQ, per germline. V and J are TRBV7-8 and TRBJ2-5; 8 bases map to TRBD1. Matching the DNA end better, TRBJ2-7 makes the J call doubtful. Sequencing used blood. The TCR sequence derives from a woman in her 40s in good health. The CDR3 loop is CASSIGTGAANEQYF. CDR3 in DNA: TGTGCCAGCAGCATAGGGACAGGAGCGGCCAACGAGCAGTACTTC.